Included here is one TCR beta chain sequence, with context. This clone appeared a single time. Its antigen is not yet known. No base-level quality is on record; no much larger clone is a single base apart. The collaborating institutions used their own protocols to collect whole blood in K2EDTA tubes. For TCRbeta analysis, collaborator samples were shipped as frozen whole blood, as isolated PBMCs, or as DNA extracted from either sample type. The immunoSEQ Assay, a bias-controlled multiplex PCR, was used to amplify TCRbeta CDR3 regions from genomic DNA. For the original study's pipeline: Nucleated cell counts per sample were estimated from amplification of reference gene primers within the assay. Sequence reads were collapsed and filtered to measure the absolute abundance of every unique TCRbeta CDR3 rearrangement. Productive Simpson clonality was computed per sample as the square root of Simpson's diversity index over productive rearrangements. TCRdb stores this immuneACCESS table with in-frame sequences only. Part of the clones is absent; in the studies checked, under half of the shortfall reflects unresolved V genes, and no reason is known for the rest. V and J calls and clone size are as listed in that table; D and trimming were resolved from the DNA. For this sample the table gives roughly 280,000 clones, of which about 85% were detected only once. The top ten constitute under 5% of the sample.

The CDR3 contains 16 residues, cysteine and phenylalanine counted. Only the CDR3 portion is preserved as DNA: 48 bases, with reading frame beginning at the first base. The germline V gene yields SGDLS for CDR1 and YYNGEE for CDR2. V is trimmed back by 4 bases and J by 1 base, and the junction contains 11 bases that no gene match accounts for. These data belong to a study of blood T cell repertoires in COVID-19 (dated by TCRdb to 2020 to 2022). In terms of the full investigation: Collaborator samples came from the United States, Italy and Spain and covered acute and convalescent phases of COVID-19. The material from the prospective study consisted of cDNA or gDNA derived from T cells, B-cell-depleted T cells, or PBMCs. Deeply sampled blood TCRbeta repertoires from subjects exposed to, actively infected with, or recovered from COVID-19 were included in the dataset. The repertoires were released in a freely available public database meant as a resource for research on the immune response to SARS-CoV-2. Samples came from the ongoing ImmuneRACE study (first 160 participants) plus 1,254 subjects from 6 global collaborators. Nearly every sample came with metadata listing a de-identified subject ID, COVID-19 status, age in years and sex. Where available, HLA class I and class II types were taken from metadata supplied by the sample provider and were not determined by assay-based typing. The research as a whole found: Clinical and demographic metadata were provided uncurated, with the amount varying by source and participant.

This clonotype was sampled from a man aged 55 to 70 with acute or convalescent COVID-19. Recombination connected TRBV9 to TRBJ2-7, with TRBD2 identical over 7 junction bases. Input material: peripheral blood. This receptor has the CDR3 CASSPNSGQWSYEQYF. The sequence in DNA is TGTGCCAGCAGCCCTAATAGCGGGCAATGGTCCTACGAGCAGTACTTC.